This T cell receptor (beta chain) was recovered during a study of metastatic and nonmetastatic thyroid tumors. Study as a whole: Comparative analysis of repertoires was undertaken across blood and tumor or nodule tissue obtained from malignant and benign thyroid patients. Overall study results and limits: TCR beta diversity was reportedly significantly higher in malignant thyroid tumors than benign nodules, in blood and tumor.

From the PCR reads, TCRdb re-called clones with MiXCR. The profile shows about 92,000 clones, about 16% of them singletons. This clone was counted many times. Its cognate antigen is unknown. Thyroid surgery had not been preceded by any treatment in any patient. The V end lost 6 bases, the J end lost 1 base, and 9 bases lay between the germline ends. CDR1 and CDR2 from the germline V gene are ENHRY and SYGVKD. CDR3 length: 14 residues. Sequencing was done on a sample of blood. The TCR comes from a female donor with papillary thyroid cancer or a benign thyroid nodule (not recorded which). Some clones in this sample may be carry-over from other donors' samples. The rearrangement uses TRBV10-3 and TRBJ2-2; weak D call: TRBD1 (5 bases). CDR3 protein: CAIRNRLNTGELFF. In DNA, the CDR3 is TGTGCCATCAGGAACAGGTTGAACACCGGGGAGCTGTTTTTT.